This TCR beta chain was recorded in a study of PD-L1 blockade in urothelial cancer (dated by TCRdb to about 2017). About the investigation overall: Therapy was started in the mid-2010s for all patients, and atezolizumab 1,200 mg was administered intravenously every 3 weeks. In the same patients who had TCR sequencing, pretreatment tumors also underwent whole exome sequencing and RNA sequencing. Blood samples yielded a median of around 150,000 T cells and approximately 83,000 unique TCRs, with median clonality roughly 0.085. The study was an exploratory multi-omic analysis of somatic, immune and clinical correlates of response to PD-L1 blockade with atezolizumab in urothelial cancer. Pretreatment tumor samples, along with matched peripheral blood serially collected before and after atezolizumab treatment, were subjected to TCR sequencing. Pretreatment blood TCR-seq was available for nearly 30 patients, at least one posttreatment blood collection was obtained for around 25 patients, and tumor TCR-seq was available for around 25 patients. Durable clinical benefit was defined as a progression-free survival longer than 6 months, and TCR features were additionally tested against progression-free survival and overall survival. An ECOG performance status of 0 or 1 was recorded for the patients, and 0 to 3 prior chemotherapy regimens had been received by the patients. Durable clinical benefit was achieved by nine patients and was not achieved by 20 patients. Blood samples were analyzed 3 weeks after the start of treatment (second dose) and 6 weeks after the start of treatment. About 90% of the 29 patients were identified as males with urothelial cancer of bladder origin, and a prior smoking history was reported by 18 of 29 patients.

The CDR3 numbers 18 residues from cysteine through phenylalanine. The only DNA kept is the CDR3, 54 bases in frame from the first base. Trimmed from V: 0 bases; trimmed from J: 2 bases; junction bases lacking a gene match: 7. Sequences SGHTA (CDR1) and FQGNSA (CDR2) are obtained from the germline V gene. On this clone: Its antigen remains unidentified. Base qualities are not provided; no much larger clone lies one nucleotide away.

Each PCR received spiked-in synthetic TCR analog templates so that absolute template abundance could be estimated from read counts. The immunoSEQ assay was used to amplify TCRbeta CDR3 regions from genomic DNA with bias-controlled V and J gene primers. Rearranged TCRbeta segments were sequenced at approximately 20X coverage. In the paper's pipeline: Clustering was used to correct sequencing errors, and CDR3s were annotated against IMGT so that V, D and J genes could be assigned. Downstream analyses used only productive TCRbeta rearrangements and left out out-of-frame or stop-codon sequences. To compute clonality, Shannon entropy was normalized by the log of the number of unique productive sequences and then subtracted from one. Clones differing between time points or between blood and tumor were identified by Fisher's exact test with Benjamini-Hochberg correction at adjusted p below 0.01. In its TCRdb copy, this immuneACCESS table keeps in-frame sequences only and misses some clones. Where compared with another copy, unresolved V genes explain less than half of these, and the others have no known cause. From that table come the V and J calls and clone size; the DNA was used to work out D and trimming. The sample table lists roughly 51,000 clones, roughly 88% of them with a count of one. The top ten clonotypes cover 1.9% of the sample.

According to the study, the label for this sample's time point signals: peripheral blood 6 weeks after treatment start. A total of around 30 patients with locally advanced or metastatic urothelial carcinoma, treated at Memorial Sloan Kettering on a trial protocol, made up the cohort. Peripheral blood mononuclear cells were collected pretreatment and during treatment, with between 1 and 8 total time points per patient. The Qiagen DNeasy Blood extraction kit was used to purify genomic DNA from total PBMCs and from tumor samples. Collected pretreatment and during treatment, PBMCs were isolated and stored as previously described. What the work shows at the level of the full study, not this receptor alone: A pretreatment peripheral blood TCR clonality below the median was linked to improved progression-free and overall survival. Small sample size (n ≈ 29) and many exploratory analyses mean the results are intended to be hypothesis-generating. Greater expansion of tumor-associated TCR clones in peripheral blood 3 weeks after the start of treatment was observed in patients with durable benefit (n of about 20, p = 0.022).

The receptor chain draws on TRBV7-2 and TRBJ2-3, with 11 bases aligning to TRBD2. This TCR was recovered from a man in his fifties with urothelial cancer. The material sequenced was PBMCs, taken around atezolizumab (anti-PD-L1) treatment. At the DNA level, the sequence is TGTGCCAGCAGCTTAGCCCCGGGACTAGCGGAATTCACAGATACGCAGTATTTT. Its coded protein is CASSLAPGLAEFTDTQYF.